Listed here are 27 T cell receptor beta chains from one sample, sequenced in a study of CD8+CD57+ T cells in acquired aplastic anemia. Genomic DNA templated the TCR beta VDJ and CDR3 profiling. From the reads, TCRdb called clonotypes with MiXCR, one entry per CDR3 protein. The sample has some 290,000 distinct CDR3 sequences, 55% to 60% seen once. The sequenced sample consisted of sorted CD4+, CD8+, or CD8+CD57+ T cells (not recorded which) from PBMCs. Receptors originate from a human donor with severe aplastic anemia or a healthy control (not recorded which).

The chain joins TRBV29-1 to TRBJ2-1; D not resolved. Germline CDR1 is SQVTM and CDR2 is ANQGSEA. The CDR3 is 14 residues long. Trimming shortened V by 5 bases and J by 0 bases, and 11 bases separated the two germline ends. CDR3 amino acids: CSVLIALSYNEQFF. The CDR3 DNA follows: TGCAGCGTTCTTATCGCGCTCTCCTACAATGAGCAGTTCTTC.

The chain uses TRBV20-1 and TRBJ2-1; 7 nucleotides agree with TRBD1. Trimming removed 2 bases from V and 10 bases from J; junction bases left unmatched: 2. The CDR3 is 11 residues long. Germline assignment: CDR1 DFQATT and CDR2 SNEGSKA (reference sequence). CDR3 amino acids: CSARTTGEQFF. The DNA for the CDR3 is TGCAGTGCTAGAACGACAGGGGAGCAGTTCTTC.

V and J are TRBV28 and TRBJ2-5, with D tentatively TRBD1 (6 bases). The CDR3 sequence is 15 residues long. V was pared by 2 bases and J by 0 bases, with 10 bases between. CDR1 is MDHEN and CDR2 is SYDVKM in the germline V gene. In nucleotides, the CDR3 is TGTGCCAGCAGTTTACCCCAGGGGAACCAAGAGACCCAGTACTTC. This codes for CASSLPQGNQETQYF.

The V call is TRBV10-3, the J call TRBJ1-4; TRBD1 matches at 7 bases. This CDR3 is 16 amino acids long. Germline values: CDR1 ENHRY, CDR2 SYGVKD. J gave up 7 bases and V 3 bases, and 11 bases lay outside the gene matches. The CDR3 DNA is TGTGCCATCAGTGAAGGTGCCGGGACAGTTCCTGAAAAACTGTTTTTT. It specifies CAISEGAGTVPEKLFF.

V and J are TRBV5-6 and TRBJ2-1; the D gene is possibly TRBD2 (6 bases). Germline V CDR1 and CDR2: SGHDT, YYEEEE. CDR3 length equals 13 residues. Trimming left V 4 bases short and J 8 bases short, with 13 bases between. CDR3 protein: CASSLIGGDEQFF. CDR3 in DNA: TGTGCCAGCAGCCTAATAGGAGGGGATGAGCAGTTCTTC.

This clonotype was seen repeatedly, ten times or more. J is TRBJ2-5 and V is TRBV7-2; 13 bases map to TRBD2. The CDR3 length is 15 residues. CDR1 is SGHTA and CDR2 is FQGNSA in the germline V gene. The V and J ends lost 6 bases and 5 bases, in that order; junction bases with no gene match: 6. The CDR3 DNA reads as TGTGCCAGCAGTACGGGACTAGCGGGGTTGGAGACCCAGTACTTC. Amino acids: CASSTGLAGLETQYF.

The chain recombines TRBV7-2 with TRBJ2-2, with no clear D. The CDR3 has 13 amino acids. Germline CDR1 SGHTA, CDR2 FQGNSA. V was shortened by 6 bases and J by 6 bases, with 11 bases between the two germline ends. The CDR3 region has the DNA TGTGCCAGCAGTTTACCCTCTGCCGGGGAGCTGTTTTTT. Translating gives CASSLPSAGELFF.

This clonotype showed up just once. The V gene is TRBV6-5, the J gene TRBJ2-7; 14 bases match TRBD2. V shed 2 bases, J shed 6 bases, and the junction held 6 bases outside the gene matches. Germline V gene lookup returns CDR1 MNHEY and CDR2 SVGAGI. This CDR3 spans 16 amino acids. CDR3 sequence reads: CASSYTGLAGAAEQYF. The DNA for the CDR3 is TGTGCCAGCAGTTACACGGGACTAGCGGGAGCGGCCGAGCAGTACTTC.

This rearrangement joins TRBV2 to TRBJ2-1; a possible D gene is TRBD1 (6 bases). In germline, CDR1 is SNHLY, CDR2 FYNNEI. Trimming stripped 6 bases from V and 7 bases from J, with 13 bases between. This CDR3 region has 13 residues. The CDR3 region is CASRADSSNEQFF. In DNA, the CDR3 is TGTGCCAGCAGAGCGGACAGCTCGAATGAGCAGTTCTTC.

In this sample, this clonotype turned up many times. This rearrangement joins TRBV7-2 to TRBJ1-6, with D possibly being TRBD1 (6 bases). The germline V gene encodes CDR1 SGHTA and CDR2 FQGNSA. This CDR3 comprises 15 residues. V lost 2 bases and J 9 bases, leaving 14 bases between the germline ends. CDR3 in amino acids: CASSLNPTGSSPLHF. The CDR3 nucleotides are TGTGCCAGCAGCTTAAACCCCACAGGGTCTTCACCCCTCCACTTT.

The CDR3 is CSATSGGAIDTQYF. The CDR3 DNA reads as TGCAGTGCTACTAGCGGGGGGGCGATAGATACGCAGTATTTT. The chain has TRBV20-1 and TRBJ2-3; 12 positions match TRBD2. The V gene's germline CDR1 is DFQATT and CDR2 SNEGSKA (reference sequence). There are 14 residues in the CDR3. The ends lost 4 bases at V and 5 bases at J; junction bases unmatched: 4.

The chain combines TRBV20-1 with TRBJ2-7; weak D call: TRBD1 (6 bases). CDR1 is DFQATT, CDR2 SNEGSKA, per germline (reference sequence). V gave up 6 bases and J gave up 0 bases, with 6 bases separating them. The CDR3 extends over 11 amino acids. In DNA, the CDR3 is TGCAGTGCGGACAGCTCCTACGAGCAGTACTTC. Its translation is CSADSSYEQYF.

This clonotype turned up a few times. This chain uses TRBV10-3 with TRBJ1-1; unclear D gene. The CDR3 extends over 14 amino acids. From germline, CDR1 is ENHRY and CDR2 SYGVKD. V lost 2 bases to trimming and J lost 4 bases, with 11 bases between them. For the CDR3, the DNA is TGTGCCATCAGTGAGGGGTCGGGGAGCACTGAAGCTTTCTTT. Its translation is CAISEGSGSTEAFF.

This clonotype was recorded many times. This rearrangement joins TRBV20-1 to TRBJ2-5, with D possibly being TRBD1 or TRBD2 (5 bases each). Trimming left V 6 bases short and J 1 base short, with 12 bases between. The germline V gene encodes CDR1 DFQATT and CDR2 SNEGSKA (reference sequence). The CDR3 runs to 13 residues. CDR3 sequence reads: CSAQGEGQETQYF. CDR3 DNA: TGCAGTGCCCAGGGTGAGGGCCAAGAGACCCAGTACTTC.

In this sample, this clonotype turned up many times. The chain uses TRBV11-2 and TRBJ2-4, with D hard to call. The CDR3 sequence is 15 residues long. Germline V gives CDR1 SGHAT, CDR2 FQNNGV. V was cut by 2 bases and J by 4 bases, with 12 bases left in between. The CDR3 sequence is CASSLWGQQKNIQYF. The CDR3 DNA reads TGTGCCAGCAGCTTATGGGGTCAGCAAAAAAACATTCAGTACTTC.

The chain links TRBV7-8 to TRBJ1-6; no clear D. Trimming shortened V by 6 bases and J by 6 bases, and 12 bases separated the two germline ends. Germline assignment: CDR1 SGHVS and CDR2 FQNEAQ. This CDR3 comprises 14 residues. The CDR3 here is CASRSREGNSPLHF. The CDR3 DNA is TGTGCCAGCAGGTCCCGGGAGGGTAATTCACCCCTCCACTTT.

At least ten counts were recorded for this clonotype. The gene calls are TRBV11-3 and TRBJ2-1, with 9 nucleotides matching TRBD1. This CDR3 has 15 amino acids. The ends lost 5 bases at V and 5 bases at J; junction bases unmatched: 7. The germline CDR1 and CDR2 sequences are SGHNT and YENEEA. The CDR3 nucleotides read TGTGCCAGCAGCCGCGTACAGGGGGCCCACAATGAGCAGTTCTTC. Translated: CASSRVQGAHNEQFF.

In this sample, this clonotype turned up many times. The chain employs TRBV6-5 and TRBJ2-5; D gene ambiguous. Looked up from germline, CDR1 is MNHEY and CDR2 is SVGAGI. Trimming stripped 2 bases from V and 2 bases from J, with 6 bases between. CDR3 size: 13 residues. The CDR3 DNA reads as TGTGCCAGCAGTTACATTCGACAAGAGACCCAGTACTTC. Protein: CASSYIRQETQYF.

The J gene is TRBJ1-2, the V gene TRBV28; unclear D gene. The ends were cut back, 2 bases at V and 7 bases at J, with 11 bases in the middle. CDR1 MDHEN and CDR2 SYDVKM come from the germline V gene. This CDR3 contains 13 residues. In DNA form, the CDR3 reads TGTGCCAGCAGTTTACTGGGGTTAGGTGGCTACACCTTC. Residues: CASSLLGLGGYTF.

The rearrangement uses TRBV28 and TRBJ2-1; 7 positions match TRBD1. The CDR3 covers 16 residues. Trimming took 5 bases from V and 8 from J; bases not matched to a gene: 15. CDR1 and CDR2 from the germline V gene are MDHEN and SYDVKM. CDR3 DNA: TGTGCCAGCAGTCTCGCCGGCAGACAGGGAGATTATGAGCAGTTCTTC. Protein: CASSLAGRQGDYEQFF.

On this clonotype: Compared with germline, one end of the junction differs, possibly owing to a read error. CDR3 nucleotides: TGCAGCGTGGAGAGCACAGGGAGCTACGTGCAGTACTTC. It encodes CSVESTGSYVQYF. The chain has TRBV29-1 and TRBJ2-7; possibly TRBD1 for D (6 bases). This CDR3 has 13 amino acids. Looked up from germline, CDR1 is SQVTM and CDR2 is ANQGSEA.

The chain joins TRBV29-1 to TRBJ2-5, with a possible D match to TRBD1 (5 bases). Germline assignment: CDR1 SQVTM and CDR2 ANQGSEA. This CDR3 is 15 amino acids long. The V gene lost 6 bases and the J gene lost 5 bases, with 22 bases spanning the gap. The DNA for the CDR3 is TGCAGCGTAGGGGTCGGCCAGGGCTTGGGGGAGACCCAGTACTTC. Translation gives CSVGVGQGLGETQYF. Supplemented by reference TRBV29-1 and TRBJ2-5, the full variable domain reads SAVISQKPSRDICQRGTSLTIQCQVDSQVTMMFWYRQQPGQSLTLIATANQGSEATYESGFVIDKFPISRPNLTFSTLTVSNMSPEDSSIYLCSVGVGQGLGETQYFGPGTRLLVL.

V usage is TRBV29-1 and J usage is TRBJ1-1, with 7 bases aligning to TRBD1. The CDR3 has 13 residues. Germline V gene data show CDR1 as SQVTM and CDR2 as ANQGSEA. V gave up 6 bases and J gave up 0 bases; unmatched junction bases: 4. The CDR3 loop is CSVLTGLNTEAFF. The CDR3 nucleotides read TGCAGCGTACTGACAGGGTTGAACACTGAAGCTTTCTTT.

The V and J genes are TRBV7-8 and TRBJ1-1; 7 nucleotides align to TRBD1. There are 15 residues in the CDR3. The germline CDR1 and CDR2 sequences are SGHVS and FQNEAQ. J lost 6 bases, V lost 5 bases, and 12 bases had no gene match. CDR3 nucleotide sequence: TGTGCCAGCAGCAGCAACAGGGGAGTGGGGTCTGAAGCTTTCTTT. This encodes CASSSNRGVGSEAFF.

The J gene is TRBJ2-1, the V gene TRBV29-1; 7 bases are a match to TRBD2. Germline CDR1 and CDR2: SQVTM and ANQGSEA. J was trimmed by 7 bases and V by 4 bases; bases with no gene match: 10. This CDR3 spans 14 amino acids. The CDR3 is CSVVGGVVGNEQFF. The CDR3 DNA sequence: TGCAGCGTTGTGGGGGGGGTGGTGGGAAATGAGCAGTTCTTC.

The CDR3 DNA reads TGTGCCAGCAGTGACGGGGGGTTCCCTTATGGCTACACCTTC. As protein: CASSDGGFPYGYTF. The V and J genes are TRBV2 and TRBJ1-2, with D tentatively TRBD1 (5 bases). The V end was cut by 3 bases, the J end by 5 bases, with 13 bases between. Germline loops: CDR1 SNHLY, CDR2 FYNNEI. The CDR3 totals 14 residues.

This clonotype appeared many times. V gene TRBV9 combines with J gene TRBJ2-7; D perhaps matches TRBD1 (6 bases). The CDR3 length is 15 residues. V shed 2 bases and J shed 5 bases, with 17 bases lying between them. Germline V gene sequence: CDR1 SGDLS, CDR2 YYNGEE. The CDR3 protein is CASSVGSGDSDEQYF. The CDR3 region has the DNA TGTGCCAGCAGCGTTGGGTCAGGGGATTCGGACGAGCAGTACTTC.